Listed below are T cell receptor beta chains from one sample, sequenced in a study of T cell responses to AZD1222 COVID-19 vaccine. TCRdb's copy holds only in-frame clones and misses some; the assay was immunoSEQ multiplex PCR. The repertoire holds about 170,000 clones, with 85% to 90% as singletons. The sample was peripheral blood, taken 28 days after the second dose of the MenACWY control vaccine. All receptors derive from an adult who received the MenACWY meningococcal vaccine as a control. Each CDR3 is given with its conserved first and last residue. Each record gives: clone size, D gene, J gene, V gene, CDR3 length, CDR3 DNA, CDR3 protein. A D gene is named only where the DNA matches it firmly. Clone sizes are given selectively: once, few, many, or a class where the clone is expanded.

clone_size: once; d_call: .; j_call: TRBJ2-3; v_call: TRBV4-2; cdr3_length: 15; cdr3_nt: TGTGCCAGCAGCCAAGTAGCGGACCTGATGGATACGCAGTATTTT; cdr3_aa: CASSQVADLMDTQYF
clone_size: .; d_call: .; j_call: TRBJ1-5; v_call: TRBV25-1; cdr3_length: 14; cdr3_nt: TGTGCCAGCAGTGATGCCGGGCAAGTCCAGCCCCAGCATTTT; cdr3_aa: CASSDAGQVQPQHF
clone_size: .; d_call: .; j_call: TRBJ2-5; v_call: TRBV19; cdr3_length: 14; cdr3_nt: TGTGCCACCGCCTCACTAGCAGGGCAAGAGACCCAGTACTTC; cdr3_aa: CATASLAGQETQYF
clone_size: .; d_call: .; j_call: TRBJ1-1; v_call: TRBV7-9; cdr3_length: 14; cdr3_nt: TGTGCCAGCAGCCCCGACAGGCAGAACACTGAAGCTTTCTTT; cdr3_aa: CASSPDRQNTEAFF
clone_size: .; d_call: .; j_call: TRBJ1-6; v_call: TRBV27; cdr3_length: 14; cdr3_nt: TGTGCCAGCAGCTTCCGGACAGCGAATTCACCCCTCCACTTT; cdr3_aa: CASSFRTANSPLHF
clone_size: .; d_call: TRBD1; j_call: TRBJ2-7; v_call: TRBV10-3; cdr3_length: 14; cdr3_nt: TGTGCCATCAGGTCCGGGACAGGGTATAAGGAGCAGTACTTC; cdr3_aa: CAIRSGTGYKEQYF
clone_size: once; d_call: .; j_call: TRBJ1-4; v_call: TRBV27; cdr3_length: 14; cdr3_nt: TGTGCCAGCAGTTTTCAGGGAGCTAATGAAAAACTGTTTTTT; cdr3_aa: CASSFQGANEKLFF
clone_size: .; d_call: TRBD1; j_call: TRBJ1-5; v_call: TRBV2; cdr3_length: 15; cdr3_nt: TGTGCCAGCAGTCCACAGGGGATTAGCAATCAGCCCCAGCATTTT; cdr3_aa: CASSPQGISNQPQHF
clone_size: .; d_call: .; j_call: TRBJ1-5; v_call: TRBV10-3; cdr3_length: 13; cdr3_nt: TGTGCCATCAGACCCGAAGGCAGTCAGCCCCAGCATTTT; cdr3_aa: CAIRPEGSQPQHF
clone_size: .; d_call: TRBD1; j_call: TRBJ2-1; v_call: TRBV19; cdr3_length: 16; cdr3_nt: TGTGCCAGTAGCGACCCCGGGACAGGGCTAAGGAATGAGCAGTTCTTC; cdr3_aa: CASSDPGTGLRNEQFF
clone_size: .; d_call: TRBD1; j_call: TRBJ1-5; v_call: TRBV30; cdr3_length: 15; cdr3_nt: TGTGCCTGGAGGGACAGGGGTGGGAGCAATCAGCCCCAGCATTTT; cdr3_aa: CAWRDRGGSNQPQHF
clone_size: once; d_call: TRBD1; j_call: TRBJ1-2; v_call: TRBV19; cdr3_length: 17; cdr3_nt: TGTGCCAGTAGTACACTATACGACAGGGACGGTAACTATGGCTACACCTTC; cdr3_aa: CASSTLYDRDGNYGYTF
clone_size: once; d_call: .; j_call: TRBJ2-1; v_call: TRBV7-3; cdr3_length: 14; cdr3_nt: TGTGCCAGCAGGCAGGGACACCCACACGATGAGCAGTTCTTC; cdr3_aa: CASRQGHPHDEQFF
clone_size: .; d_call: TRBD2; j_call: TRBJ2-7; v_call: TRBV5-6; cdr3_length: 14; cdr3_nt: TGTGCCACCAGAGACGCGGGAGGCTCCTACGAGCAGTACTTC; cdr3_aa: CATRDAGGSYEQYF
clone_size: .; d_call: .; j_call: TRBJ1-2; v_call: TRBV30; cdr3_length: 13; cdr3_nt: TGTGCCTGGAGTCATGACAGACTCTATGGCTACACCTTC; cdr3_aa: CAWSHDRLYGYTF
clone_size: once; d_call: TRBD2; j_call: TRBJ2-3; v_call: TRBV24-1; cdr3_length: 17; cdr3_nt: TGTGCCACCAGTGATTTGCAGCGGGAGGGCCAGACAGATACGCAGTATTTT; cdr3_aa: CATSDLQREGQTDTQYF
clone_size: .; d_call: .; j_call: TRBJ1-2; v_call: TRBV19; cdr3_length: 14; cdr3_nt: TGTGCCAGTAGTCCCGAGACGATTAACTATGGCTACACCTTC; cdr3_aa: CASSPETINYGYTF
clone_size: .; d_call: .; j_call: TRBJ1-6; v_call: TRBV27; cdr3_length: 15; cdr3_nt: TGTGCCAGCAGTTTATCGTTGGGGAATAATTCACCCCTCCACTTT; cdr3_aa: CASSLSLGNNSPLHF
clone_size: .; d_call: TRBD2; j_call: TRBJ2-2; v_call: TRBV12-5; cdr3_length: 16; cdr3_nt: TGTGCTAGTGGGTATACTAGCGGGTTTGACACCGGGGAGCTGTTTTTT; cdr3_aa: CASGYTSGFDTGELFF
clone_size: .; d_call: TRBD2; j_call: TRBJ2-7; v_call: TRBV4-3; cdr3_length: 14; cdr3_nt: TGCGCGCCAGCCAGACTAGCGGGAGAGGTCGAGCAGTACTTC; cdr3_aa: CAPARLAGEVEQYF
clone_size: .; d_call: .; j_call: TRBJ1-5; v_call: TRBV20-1; cdr3_length: 13; cdr3_nt: TGCAGTGCTAGTGCGGGGTTGAATCAGCCCCAGCATTTT; cdr3_aa: CSASAGLNQPQHF
clone_size: few; d_call: .; j_call: TRBJ2-7; v_call: TRBV5-6; cdr3_length: 14; cdr3_nt: TGTGCCAGCAGCTTGGACGGGAGCTCCTACGAGCAGTACTTC; cdr3_aa: CASSLDGSSYEQYF